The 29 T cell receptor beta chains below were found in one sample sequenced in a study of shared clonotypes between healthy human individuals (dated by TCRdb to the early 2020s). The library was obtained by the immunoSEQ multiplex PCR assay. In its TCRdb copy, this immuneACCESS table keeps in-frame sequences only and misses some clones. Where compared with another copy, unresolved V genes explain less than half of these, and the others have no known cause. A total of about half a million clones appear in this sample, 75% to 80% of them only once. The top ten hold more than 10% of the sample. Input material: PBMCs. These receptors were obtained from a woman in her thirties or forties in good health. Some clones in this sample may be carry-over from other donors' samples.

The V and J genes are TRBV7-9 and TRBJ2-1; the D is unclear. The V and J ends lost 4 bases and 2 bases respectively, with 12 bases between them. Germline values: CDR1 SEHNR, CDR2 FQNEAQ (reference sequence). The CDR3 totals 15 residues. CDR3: CASSSRARAYNEQFF. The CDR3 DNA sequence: TGTGCCAGCAGCTCACGGGCCCGGGCCTACAATGAGCAGTTCTTC. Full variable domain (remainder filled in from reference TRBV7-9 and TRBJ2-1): DTGVSQNPRHKITKRGQNVTFRCDPISEHNRLYWYRQTLGQGPEFLTYFQNEAQLEKSRLLSDRFSAERPKGSFSTLEIQRTEQGDSAMYLCASSSRARAYNEQFFGPGTRLTVL.

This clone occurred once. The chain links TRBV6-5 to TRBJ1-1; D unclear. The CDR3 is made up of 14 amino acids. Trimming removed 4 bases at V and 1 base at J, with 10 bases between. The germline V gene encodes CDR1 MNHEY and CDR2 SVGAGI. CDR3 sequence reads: CASSSDGENTEAFF. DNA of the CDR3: TGTGCCAGCAGTTCCGACGGAGAGAACACTGAAGCTTTCTTT.

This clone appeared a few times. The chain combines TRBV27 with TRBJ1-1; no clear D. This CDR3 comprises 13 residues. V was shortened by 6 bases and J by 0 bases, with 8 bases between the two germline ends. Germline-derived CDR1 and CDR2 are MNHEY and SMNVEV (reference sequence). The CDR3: CASRRRMNTEAFF. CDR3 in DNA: TGTGCCAGCAGACGGCGCATGAACACTGAAGCTTTCTTT.

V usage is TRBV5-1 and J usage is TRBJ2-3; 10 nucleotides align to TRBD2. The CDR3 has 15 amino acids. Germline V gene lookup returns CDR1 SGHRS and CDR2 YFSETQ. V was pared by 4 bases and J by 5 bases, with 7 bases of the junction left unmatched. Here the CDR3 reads CASSPGTSALDTQYF. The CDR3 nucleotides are TGCGCCAGCAGCCCCGGGACTAGCGCGCTAGATACGCAGTATTTT.

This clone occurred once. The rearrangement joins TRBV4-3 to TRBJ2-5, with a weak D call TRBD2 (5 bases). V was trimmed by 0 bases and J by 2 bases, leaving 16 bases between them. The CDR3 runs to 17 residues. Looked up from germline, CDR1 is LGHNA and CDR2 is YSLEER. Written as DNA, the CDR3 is TGCGCCAGCAGCCAAGATCTGCGGCGGGCGGAACAAGAGACCCAGTACTTC. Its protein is CASSQDLRRAEQETQYF.

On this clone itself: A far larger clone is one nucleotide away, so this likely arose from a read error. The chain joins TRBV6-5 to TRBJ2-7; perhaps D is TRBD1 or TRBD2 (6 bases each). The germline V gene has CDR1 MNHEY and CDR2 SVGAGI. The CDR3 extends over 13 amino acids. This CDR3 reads CASSLVGGYEQCF. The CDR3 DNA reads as TGTGCCAGCAGCCTTGTGGGGGGCTACGAGCAGTGCTTC.

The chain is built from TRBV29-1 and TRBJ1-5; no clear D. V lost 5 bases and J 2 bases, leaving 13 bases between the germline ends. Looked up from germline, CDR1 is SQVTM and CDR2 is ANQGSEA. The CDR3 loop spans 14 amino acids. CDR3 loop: CSVRGRFGNQPQHF. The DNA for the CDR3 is TGCAGCGTTCGAGGACGTTTTGGCAATCAGCCCCAGCATTTT.

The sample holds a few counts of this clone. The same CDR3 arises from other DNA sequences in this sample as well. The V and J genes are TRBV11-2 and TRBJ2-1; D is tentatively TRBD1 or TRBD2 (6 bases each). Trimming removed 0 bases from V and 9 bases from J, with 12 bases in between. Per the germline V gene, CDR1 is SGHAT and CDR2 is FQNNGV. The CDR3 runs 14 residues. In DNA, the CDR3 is TGTGCCAGCAGCTTAGATAGGGGGGCGTCTGAGCAGTTCTTC. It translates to CASSLDRGASEQFF. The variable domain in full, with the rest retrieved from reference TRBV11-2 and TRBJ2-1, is EAGVAQSPRYKIIEKRQSVAFWCNPISGHATLYWYQQILGQGPKLLIQFQNNGVVDDSQLPKDRFSAERLKGVDSTLKIQPAKLEDSAVYLCASSLDRGASEQFFGPGTRLTVL.

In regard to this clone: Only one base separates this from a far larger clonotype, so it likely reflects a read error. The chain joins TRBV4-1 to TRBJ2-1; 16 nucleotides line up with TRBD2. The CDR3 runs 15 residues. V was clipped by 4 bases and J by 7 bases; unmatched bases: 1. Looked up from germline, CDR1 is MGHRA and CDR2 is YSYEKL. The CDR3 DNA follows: TGCGCCAGCAGCCCGGGACTAGCGGGAGGGAATGAGCAGTTCTTC. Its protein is CASSPGLAGGNEQFF.

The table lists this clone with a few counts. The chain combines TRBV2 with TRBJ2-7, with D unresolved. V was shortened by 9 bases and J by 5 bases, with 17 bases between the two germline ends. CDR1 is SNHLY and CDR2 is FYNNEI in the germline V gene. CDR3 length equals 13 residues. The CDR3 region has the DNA TGTGCCAGTAGGCCCCCCGCAACAAACGAGCAGTACTTC. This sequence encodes CASRPPATNEQYF.

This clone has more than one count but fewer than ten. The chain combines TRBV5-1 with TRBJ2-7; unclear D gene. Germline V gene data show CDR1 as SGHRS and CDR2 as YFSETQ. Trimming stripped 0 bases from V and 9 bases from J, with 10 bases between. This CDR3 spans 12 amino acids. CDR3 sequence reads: CASSLDRLWQYF. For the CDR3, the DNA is TGCGCCAGCAGCTTGGACCGTTTGTGGCAGTACTTC.

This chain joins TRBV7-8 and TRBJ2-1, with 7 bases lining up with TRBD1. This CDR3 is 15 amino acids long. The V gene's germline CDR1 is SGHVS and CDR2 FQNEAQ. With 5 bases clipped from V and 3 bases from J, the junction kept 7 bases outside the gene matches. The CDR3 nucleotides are TGTGCCAGCAGCCTGACAGGGAATGGCTACAATGAGCAGTTCTTC. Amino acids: CASSLTGNGYNEQFF.

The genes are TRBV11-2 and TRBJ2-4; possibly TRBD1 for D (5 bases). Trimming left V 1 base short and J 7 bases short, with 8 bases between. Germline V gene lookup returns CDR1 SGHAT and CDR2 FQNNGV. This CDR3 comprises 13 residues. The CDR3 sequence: CASSLVGVNIQYF. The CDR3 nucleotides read TGTGCCAGCAGCTTAGTAGGGGTGAACATTCAGTACTTC.

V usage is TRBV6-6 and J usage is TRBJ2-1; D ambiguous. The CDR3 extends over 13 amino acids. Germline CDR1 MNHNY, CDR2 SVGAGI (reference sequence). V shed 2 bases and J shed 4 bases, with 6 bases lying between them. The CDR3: CASSYLGYNEQFF. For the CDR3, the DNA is TGTGCCAGCAGTTACCTCGGATACAATGAGCAGTTCTTC.

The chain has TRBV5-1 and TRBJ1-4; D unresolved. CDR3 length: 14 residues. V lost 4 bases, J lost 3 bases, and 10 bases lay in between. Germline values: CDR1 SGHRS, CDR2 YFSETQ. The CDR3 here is CASSVTSSNEKLFF. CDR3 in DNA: TGCGCCAGCAGCGTGACAAGTTCTAATGAAAAACTGTTTTTT.

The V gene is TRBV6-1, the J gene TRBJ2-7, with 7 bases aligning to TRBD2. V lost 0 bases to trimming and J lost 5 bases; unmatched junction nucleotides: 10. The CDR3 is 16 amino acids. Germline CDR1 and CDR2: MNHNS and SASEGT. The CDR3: CASSEALLGGANEQYF. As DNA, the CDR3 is TGTGCCAGCAGTGAAGCGCTTCTGGGAGGGGCTAACGAGCAGTACTTC.

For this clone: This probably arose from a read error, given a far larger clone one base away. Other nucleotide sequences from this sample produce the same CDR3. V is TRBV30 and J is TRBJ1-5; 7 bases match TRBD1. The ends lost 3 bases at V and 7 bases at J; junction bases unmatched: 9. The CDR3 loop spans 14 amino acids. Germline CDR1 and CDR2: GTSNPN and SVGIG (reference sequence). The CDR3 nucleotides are TGTGCCTGGAGCGTTAAAGGGGGCAGACAGCCCCAGCATTTT. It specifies CAWSVKGGRQPQHF.

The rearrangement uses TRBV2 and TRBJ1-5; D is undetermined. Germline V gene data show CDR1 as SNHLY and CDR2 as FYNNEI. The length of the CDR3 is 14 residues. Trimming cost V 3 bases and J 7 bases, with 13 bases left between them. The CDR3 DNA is TGTGCCAGCAGTGATGTGGGTGTTCGGCAGCCCCAGCATTTT. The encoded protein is CASSDVGVRQPQHF.

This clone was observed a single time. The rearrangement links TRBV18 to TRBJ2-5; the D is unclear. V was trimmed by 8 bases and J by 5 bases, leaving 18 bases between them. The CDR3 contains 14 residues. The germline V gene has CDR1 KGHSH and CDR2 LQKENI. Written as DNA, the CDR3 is TGTGCCAGCCCCCAGGTTGTCAGACACGAGACCCAGTACTTC. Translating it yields CASPQVVRHETQYF.

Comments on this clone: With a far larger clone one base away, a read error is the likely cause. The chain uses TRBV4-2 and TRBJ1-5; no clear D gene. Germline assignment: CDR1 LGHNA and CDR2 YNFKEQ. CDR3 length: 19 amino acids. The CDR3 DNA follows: TGTGACAGCAGCTGCGGGCGGATCGGGCCCCTTTATAGCAATCAGCCCCAGCATTTT. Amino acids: CDSSCGRIGPLYSNQPQHF.

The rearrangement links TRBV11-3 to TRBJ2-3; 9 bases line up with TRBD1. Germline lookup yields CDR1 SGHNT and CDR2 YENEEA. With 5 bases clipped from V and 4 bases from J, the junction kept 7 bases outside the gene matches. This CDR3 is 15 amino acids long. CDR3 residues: CASSLTGGIADTQYF. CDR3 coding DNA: TGTGCCAGCAGCCTGACAGGGGGTATCGCAGATACGCAGTATTTT.

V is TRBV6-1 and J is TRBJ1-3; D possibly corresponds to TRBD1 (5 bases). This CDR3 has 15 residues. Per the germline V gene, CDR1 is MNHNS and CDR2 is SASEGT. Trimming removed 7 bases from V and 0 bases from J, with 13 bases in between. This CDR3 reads CASNLDSGSGNTIYF. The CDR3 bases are TGTGCCAGCAACTTAGACAGTGGCTCTGGAAACACCATATATTTT.

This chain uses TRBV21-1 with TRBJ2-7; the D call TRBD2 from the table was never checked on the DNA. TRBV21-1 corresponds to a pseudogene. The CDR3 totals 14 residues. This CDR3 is CASSRLEDPYEQYF. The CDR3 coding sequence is TGTGCCAGCAGCAGACTAGAAGACCCCTACGAGCAGTACTTC.

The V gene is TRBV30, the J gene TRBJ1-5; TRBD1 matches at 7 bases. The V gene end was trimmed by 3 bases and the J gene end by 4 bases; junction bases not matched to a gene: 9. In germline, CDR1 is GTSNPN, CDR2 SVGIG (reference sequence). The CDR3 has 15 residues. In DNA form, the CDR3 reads TGTGCCTGGAGCCTTAGGGGACAGATTAATCAGCCCCAGCATTTT. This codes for CAWSLRGQINQPQHF.

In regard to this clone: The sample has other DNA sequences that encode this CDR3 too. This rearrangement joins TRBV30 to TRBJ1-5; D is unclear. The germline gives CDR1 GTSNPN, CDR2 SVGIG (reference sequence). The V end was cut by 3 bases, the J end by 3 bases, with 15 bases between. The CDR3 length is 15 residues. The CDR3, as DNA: TGTGCCTGGAGCGCACTCTTGGGATCCAATCAGCCCCAGCATTTT. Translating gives CAWSALLGSNQPQHF.

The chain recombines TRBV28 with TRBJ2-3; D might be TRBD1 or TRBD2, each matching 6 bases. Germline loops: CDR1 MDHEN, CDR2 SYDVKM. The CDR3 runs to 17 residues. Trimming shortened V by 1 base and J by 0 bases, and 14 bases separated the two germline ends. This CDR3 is CASSLSGGLSSTDTQYF. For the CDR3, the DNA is TGTGCCAGCAGTTTATCTGGGGGGCTTTCTAGCACAGATACGCAGTATTTT.

CDR3 DNA sequence: TGTGCCTCCAGGACAGGGGGCTACGAGCAGTACTTC. Its translation: CASRTGGYEQYF. This rearrangement joins TRBV10-3 to TRBJ2-7; the match to TRBD1 covers 10 bases. CDR3 length: 12 residues. CDR1 ENHRY and CDR2 SYGVKD come from the germline V gene. Losses at the gene ends were 11 bases for V and 3 bases for J; bases not matched to a gene: 4.

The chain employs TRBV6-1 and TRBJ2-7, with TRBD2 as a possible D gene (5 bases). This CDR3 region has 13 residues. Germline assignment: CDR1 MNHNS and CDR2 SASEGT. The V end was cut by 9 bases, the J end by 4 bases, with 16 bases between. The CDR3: CASNPPGIYEQYF. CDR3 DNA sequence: TGTGCCAGTAACCCCCCCGGGATATACGAGCAGTACTTC.

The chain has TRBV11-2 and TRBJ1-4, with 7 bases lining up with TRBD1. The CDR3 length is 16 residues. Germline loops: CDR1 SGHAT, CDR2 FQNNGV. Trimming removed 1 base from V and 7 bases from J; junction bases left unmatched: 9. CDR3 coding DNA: TGTGCCAGCAGCTTAGCTCCGGCAGGGGGTGTTGAAAAACTGTTTTTT. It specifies CASSLAPAGGVEKLFF.